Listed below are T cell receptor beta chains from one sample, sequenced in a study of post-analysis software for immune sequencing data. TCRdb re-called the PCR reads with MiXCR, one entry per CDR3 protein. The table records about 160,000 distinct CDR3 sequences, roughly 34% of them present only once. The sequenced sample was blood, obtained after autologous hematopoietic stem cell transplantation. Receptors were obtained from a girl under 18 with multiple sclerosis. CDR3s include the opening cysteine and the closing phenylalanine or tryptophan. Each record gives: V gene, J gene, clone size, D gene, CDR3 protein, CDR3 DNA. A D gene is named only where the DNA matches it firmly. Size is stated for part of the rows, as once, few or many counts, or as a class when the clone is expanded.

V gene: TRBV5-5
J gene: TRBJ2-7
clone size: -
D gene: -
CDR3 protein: CASSFATVPTSSSYEQYF
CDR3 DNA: TGTGCCAGCAGCTTCGCGACAGTCCCGACCAGCAGCTCCTACGAGCAGTACTTC

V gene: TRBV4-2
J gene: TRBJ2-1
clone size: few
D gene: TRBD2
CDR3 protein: CASSFRGTSGPSSYNEQFF
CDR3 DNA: TGTGCCAGCAGCTTCCGGGGAACTAGCGGGCCAAGCTCCTACAATGAGCAGTTCTTC

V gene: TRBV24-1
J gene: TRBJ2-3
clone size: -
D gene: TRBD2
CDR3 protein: CATSDPGTSGRADTQYF
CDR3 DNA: TGTGCCACCAGTGATCCCGGGACTAGCGGGAGAGCAGATACGCAGTATTTT

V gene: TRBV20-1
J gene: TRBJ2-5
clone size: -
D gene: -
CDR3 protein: CSARGRGTQYF
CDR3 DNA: TGCAGTGCTAGAGGCCGAGGGACCCAGTACTTC

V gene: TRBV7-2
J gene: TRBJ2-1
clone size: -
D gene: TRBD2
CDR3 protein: CASSLASTSGRPNEQFF
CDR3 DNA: TGTGCCAGCAGCTTAGCCTCGACTAGCGGGAGGCCCAATGAGCAGTTCTTC

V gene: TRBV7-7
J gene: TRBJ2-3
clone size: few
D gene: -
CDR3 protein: CASSLARWDTQYF
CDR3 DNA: TGTGCTAGCAGCTTGGCGAGGTGGGATACGCAGTATTTT

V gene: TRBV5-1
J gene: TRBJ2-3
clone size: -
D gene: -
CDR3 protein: CASSLSGDTQYF
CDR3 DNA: TGCGCCAGCAGCCTTAGCGGAGATACGCAGTATTTT

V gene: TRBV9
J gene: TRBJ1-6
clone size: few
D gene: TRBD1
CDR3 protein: CASSAPGTGHSPLHF
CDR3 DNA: TGTGCCAGCAGCGCTCCCGGGACAGGACATTCACCCCTCCACTTT

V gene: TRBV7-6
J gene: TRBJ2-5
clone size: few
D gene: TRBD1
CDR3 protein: CASSLGRGQETQYF
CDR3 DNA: TGTGCCAGCAGCTTAGGCAGGGGGCAAGAGACCCAGTACTTC

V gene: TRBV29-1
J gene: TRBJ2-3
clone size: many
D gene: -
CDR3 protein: CSVGYRVTDTQYF
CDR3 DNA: TGCAGCGTTGGTTACAGGGTCACAGATACGCAGTATTTT

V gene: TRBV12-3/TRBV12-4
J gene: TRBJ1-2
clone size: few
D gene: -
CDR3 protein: CASSLGAGSFYGYTF
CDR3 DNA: TGTGCCAGCAGTTTGGGGGCAGGGTCCTTCTATGGCTACACCTTC

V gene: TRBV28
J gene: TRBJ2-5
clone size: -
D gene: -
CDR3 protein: CASSTLNRARETQYF
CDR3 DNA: TGTGCCAGCAGTACACTAAACAGGGCGAGGGAGACCCAGTACTTC

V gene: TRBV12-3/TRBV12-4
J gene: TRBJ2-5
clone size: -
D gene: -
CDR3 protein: CASSQYQETQYF
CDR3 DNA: TGTGCCAGCAGTCAATACCAAGAGACCCAGTACTTC

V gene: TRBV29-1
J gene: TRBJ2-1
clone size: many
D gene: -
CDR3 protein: CSVATSSFEQFF
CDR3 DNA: TGCAGCGTTGCTACTAGTTCGTTTGAGCAGTTCTTC

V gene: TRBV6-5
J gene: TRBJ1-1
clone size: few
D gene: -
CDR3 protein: CASSYSSGEGTEAFF
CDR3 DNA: TGTGCCAGCAGTTACTCGAGTGGGGAGGGCACTGAAGCTTTCTTT

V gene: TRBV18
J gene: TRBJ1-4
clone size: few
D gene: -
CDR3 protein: CASSQVRAGSETNEKLFF
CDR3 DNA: TGTGCCAGCTCACAAGTCCGAGCAGGATCTGAAACTAATGAAAAACTGTTTTTT

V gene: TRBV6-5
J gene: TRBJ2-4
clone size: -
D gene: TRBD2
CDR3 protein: CASSTERGQNIQYF
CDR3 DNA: TGTGCCAGCAGTACAGAGCGGGGTCAAAACATTCAGTACTTC

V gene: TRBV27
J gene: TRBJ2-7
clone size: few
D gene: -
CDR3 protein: CASSLGQFAYEQYF
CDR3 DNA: TGTGCCAGCAGTTTAGGACAATTTGCCTACGAGCAGTACTTC

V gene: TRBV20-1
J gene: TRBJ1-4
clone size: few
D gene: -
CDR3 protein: CSARTAGATNEKLFF
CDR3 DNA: TGCAGTGCTAGGACCGCAGGAGCAACTAATGAAAAACTGTTTTTT

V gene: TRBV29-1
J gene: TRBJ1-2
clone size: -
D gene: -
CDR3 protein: CSVGDRHPDGYTF
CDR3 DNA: TGCAGCGTTGGGGATAGACACCCCGACGGCTACACCTTC

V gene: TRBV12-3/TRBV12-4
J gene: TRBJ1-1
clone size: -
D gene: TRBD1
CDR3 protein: CASRVQGPNTEAFF
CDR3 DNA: TGTGCCAGCAGGGTACAGGGGCCGAACACTGAAGCTTTCTTT

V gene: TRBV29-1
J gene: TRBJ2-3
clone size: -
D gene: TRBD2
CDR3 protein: CSVVLAGVIDTQYF
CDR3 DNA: TGCAGCGTGGTACTAGCGGGAGTTATAGATACGCAGTATTTT

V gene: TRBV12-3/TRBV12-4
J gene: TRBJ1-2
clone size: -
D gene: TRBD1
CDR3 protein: CASSKTGTFYGYTF
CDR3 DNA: TGTGCCAGCAGTAAGACAGGGACGTTCTATGGCTACACCTTC

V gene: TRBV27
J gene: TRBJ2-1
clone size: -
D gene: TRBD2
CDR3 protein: CAGSLLGLTSGRDYNEQFF
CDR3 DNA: TGTGCCGGCAGTTTACTGGGGTTGACTAGCGGGAGGGACTACAATGAGCAGTTCTTC

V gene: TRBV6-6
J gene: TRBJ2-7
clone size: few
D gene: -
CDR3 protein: CASSSHPGHEQYF
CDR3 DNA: TGTGCCAGCAGTTCCCACCCCGGACACGAGCAGTACTTC

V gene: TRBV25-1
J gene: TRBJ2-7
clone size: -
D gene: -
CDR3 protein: CASSEIGSRGDEQYF
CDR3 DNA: TGTGCCAGCAGTGAAATAGGCAGCCGAGGAGACGAGCAGTACTTC

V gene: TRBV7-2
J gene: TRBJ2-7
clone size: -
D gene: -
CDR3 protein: CASSFRVGEQYF
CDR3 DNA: TGTGCCAGCAGCTTCAGGGTTGGCGAGCAGTACTTC

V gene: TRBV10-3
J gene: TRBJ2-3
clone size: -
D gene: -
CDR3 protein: CAISEWGGNSDTQYF
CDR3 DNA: TGTGCCATCAGTGAGTGGGGCGGGAACTCAGATACGCAGTATTTT

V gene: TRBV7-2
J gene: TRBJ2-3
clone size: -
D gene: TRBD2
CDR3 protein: CASSLGGRVTDTQYF
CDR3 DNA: TGTGCCAGCAGCTTAGGCGGGAGGGTCACAGATACGCAGTATTTT

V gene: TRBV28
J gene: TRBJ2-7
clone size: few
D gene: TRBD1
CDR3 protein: CASSGEGQGNHEQYF
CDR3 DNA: TGTGCCAGCAGTGGGGAGGGACAGGGGAACCACGAGCAGTACTTC

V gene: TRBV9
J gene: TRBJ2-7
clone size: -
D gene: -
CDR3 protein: CASSPGDLYEQYF
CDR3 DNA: TGTGCCAGCAGCCCCGGGGACCTGTACGAGCAGTACTTC

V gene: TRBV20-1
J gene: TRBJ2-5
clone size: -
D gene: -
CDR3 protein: CSARDPDRARETQYF
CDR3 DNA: TGCAGTGCTAGGGATCCAGACCGGGCGCGGGAGACCCAGTACTTC

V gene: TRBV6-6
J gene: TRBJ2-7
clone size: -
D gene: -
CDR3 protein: CASSYSRGHLDHEQYF
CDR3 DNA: TGTGCCAGCAGTTACTCGAGGGGACACCTGGACCACGAGCAGTACTTC

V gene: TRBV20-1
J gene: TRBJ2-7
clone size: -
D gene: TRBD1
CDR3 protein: CSAETRQGPPYEQYF
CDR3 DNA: TGCAGTGCTGAAACGAGACAGGGTCCCCCCTACGAGCAGTACTTC

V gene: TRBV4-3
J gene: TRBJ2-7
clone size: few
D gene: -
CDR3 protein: CASSQVHRNPLYEQYF
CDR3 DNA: TGCGCCAGCAGCCAAGTACACAGGAATCCACTTTACGAGCAGTACTTC

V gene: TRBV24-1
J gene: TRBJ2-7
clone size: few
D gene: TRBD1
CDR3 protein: CATSRTGRPGEQYF
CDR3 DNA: TGTGCCACCAGTAGGACAGGTCGCCCTGGGGAGCAGTACTTC

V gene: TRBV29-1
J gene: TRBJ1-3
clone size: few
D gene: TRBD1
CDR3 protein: CSVQGGVNSGNTIYF
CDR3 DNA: TGCAGCGTCCAGGGGGGGGTAAACTCTGGAAACACCATATATTTT

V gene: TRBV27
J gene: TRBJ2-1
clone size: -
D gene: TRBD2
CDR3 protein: CASSPTSGRSNEQFF
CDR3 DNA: TGTGCCAGCAGCCCGACTAGCGGGAGGAGCAATGAGCAGTTCTTC

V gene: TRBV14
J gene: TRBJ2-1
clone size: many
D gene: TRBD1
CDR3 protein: CASSQSTGGNEQFF
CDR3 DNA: TGTGCCAGCAGCCAGTCAACAGGGGGCAATGAGCAGTTCTTC

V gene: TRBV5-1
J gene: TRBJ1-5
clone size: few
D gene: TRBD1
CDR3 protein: CASPLDPEEKTGAISNQPQHF
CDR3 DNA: TGCGCCAGCCCCTTGGATCCAGAGGAGAAAACAGGGGCCATTAGCAATCAGCCCCAGCATTTT

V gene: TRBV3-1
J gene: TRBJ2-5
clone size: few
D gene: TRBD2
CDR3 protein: CASSQAPSGQETQYF
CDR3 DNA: TGTGCCAGCAGCCAAGCCCCTAGCGGCCAAGAGACCCAGTACTTC

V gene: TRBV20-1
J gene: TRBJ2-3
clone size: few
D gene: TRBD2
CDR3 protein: CSATGLAGEDTQYF
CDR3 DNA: TGCAGTGCCACGGGACTAGCGGGAGAAGATACGCAGTATTTT

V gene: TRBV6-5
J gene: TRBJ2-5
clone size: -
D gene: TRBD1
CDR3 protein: CASSRQGAKPETQYF
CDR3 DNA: TGTGCCAGCAGCCGACAGGGGGCCAAACCAGAGACCCAGTACTTC

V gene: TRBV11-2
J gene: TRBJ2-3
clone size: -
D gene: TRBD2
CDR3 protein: CASSLGLAGEGTDTQYF
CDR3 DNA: TGTGCCAGCAGCTTGGGACTAGCGGGAGAGGGCACAGATACGCAGTATTTT

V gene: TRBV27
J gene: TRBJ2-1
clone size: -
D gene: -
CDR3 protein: CASRAEGQFYNEQFF
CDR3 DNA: TGTGCCAGCAGAGCAGAAGGACAGTTCTACAATGAGCAGTTCTTC

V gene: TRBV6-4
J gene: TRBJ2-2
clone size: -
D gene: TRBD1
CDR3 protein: CASSEGQGDTGELFF
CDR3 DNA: TGTGCCAGCAGTGAGGGACAGGGGGACACCGGGGAGCTGTTTTTT

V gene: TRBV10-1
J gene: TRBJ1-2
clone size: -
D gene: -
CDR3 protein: CASRECLGKGGGGYTF
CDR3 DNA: TGCGCCAGCAGGGAATGCCTTGGGAAAGGAGGAGGCGGCTACACCTTC

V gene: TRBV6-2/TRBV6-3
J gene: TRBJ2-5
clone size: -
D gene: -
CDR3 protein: CASRETSKETQYF
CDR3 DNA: TGTGCCAGCAGGGAAACTAGCAAAGAGACCCAGTACTTC

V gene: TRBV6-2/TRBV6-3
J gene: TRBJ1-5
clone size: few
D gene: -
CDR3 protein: CASSYPPEGLGNQPQHF
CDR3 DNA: TGTGCCAGCAGTTACCCTCCCGAGGGGTTGGGCAATCAGCCCCAGCATTTT